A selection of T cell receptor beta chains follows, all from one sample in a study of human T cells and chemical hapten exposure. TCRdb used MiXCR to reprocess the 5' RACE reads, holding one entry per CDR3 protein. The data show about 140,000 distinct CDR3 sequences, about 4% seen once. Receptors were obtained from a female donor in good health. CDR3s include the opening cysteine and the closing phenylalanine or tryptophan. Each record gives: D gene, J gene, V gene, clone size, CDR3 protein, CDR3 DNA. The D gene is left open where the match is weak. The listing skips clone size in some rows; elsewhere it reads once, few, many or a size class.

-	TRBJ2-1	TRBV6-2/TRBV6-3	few	CASSLQGRSYNEQFF	TGTGCCAGCAGTCTACAGGGCCGTTCCTACAATGAGCAGTTCTTC
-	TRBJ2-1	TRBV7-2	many	CASSLELYGDWNEQFF	TGTGCCAGCAGCTTGGAGTTATATGGGGACTGGAATGAGCAGTTCTTC
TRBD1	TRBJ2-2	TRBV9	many	CASSHWDSDTGELFF	TGTGCCAGCAGCCATTGGGACAGTGACACCGGGGAGCTGTTTTTT
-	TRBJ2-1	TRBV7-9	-	CASSAPECGNEQFF	TGTGCCAGCAGCGCTCCGGAGTGCGGCAATGAGCAGTTCTTC
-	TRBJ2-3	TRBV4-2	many	CASSQADYTDTQYF	TGTGCCAGCAGCCAGGCGGACTACACAGATACGCAGTATTTT
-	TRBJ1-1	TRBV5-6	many	CASSLAGPPGPGAFF	TGTGCCAGCAGCCTGGCGGGGCCTCCGGGGCCTGGGGCTTTCTTT
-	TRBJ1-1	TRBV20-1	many	CSARVKAGLTEAFF	TGCAGTGCTAGAGTCAAGGCAGGGTTAACTGAAGCTTTCTTT
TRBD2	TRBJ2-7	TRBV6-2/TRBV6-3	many	CASSYSGLAGPIRYYEQYF	TGTGCCAGCAGTTACTCGGGACTAGCGGGCCCGATACGATACTACGAGCAGTACTTC
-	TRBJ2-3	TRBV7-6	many	CASSRLESTDTQYF	TGTGCCAGCAGCCGACTAGAATCAACAGATACGCAGTATTTT
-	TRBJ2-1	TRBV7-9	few	CASSDAPGSPNEQFF	TGTGCCAGCAGCGACGCCCCCGGGTCCCCCAATGAGCAGTTCTTC
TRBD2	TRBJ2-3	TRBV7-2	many	CASSLDPRLAGGADTQYF	TGTGCCAGCAGCTTAGACCCTCGTCTCGCGGGGGGCGCAGATACGCAGTATTTT
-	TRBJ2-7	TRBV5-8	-	CASSEWRASGYEQYF	TGTGCCAGCAGCGAGTGGAGGGCCAGCGGGTACGAGCAGTACTTC
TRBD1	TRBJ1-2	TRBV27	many	CASSPGGSPNYGYTF	TGTGCCAGCAGTCCAGGGGGCAGCCCTAACTATGGCTACACCTTC
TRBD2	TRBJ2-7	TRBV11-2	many	CASSSRLAGHLGYEQYF	TGTGCCAGCAGCTCGCGACTAGCGGGGCACCTTGGGTACGAGCAGTACTTC
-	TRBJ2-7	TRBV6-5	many	CASRNRPVPKEQYF	TGTGCCAGCAGAAACCGGCCCGTACCGAAGGAGCAGTACTTC
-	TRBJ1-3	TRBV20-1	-	CSARGPGGGLAGNTIYF	TGCAGTGCTAGAGGGCCGGGCGGGGGGCTCGCTGGAAACACCATATATTTT
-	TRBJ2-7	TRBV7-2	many	CASSPYYEQYF	TGTGCCAGCAGCCCCTACTACGAGCAGTACTTC
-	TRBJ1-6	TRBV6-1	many	CASSEEYSIPNSPLHF	TGTGCCAGCAGTGAAGAGTATTCCATCCCGAATTCACCCCTCCACTTT
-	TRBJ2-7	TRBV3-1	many	CASSHEGGTPPVF	TGTGCCAGCAGCCATGAAGGAGGAACTCCGCCAGTCTTC
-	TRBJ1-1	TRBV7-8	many	CATYRRERDTEAFF	TGTGCCACCTACCGAAGGGAGAGGGACACTGAAGCTTTCTTT
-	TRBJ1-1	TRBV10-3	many	CAISSVKTRNTEAFF	TGTGCCATCAGTTCTGTGAAAACCCGAAACACTGAAGCTTTCTTT
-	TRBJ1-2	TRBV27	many	CASRSVPGIAYGYTF	TGTGCCAGCAGGTCCGTTCCGGGGATCGCCTATGGCTACACCTTC
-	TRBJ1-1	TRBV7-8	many	CASSLTSGRTMNTEAFF	TGTGCCAGCAGCTTAACGTCTGGGAGGACGATGAACACTGAAGCTTTCTTT
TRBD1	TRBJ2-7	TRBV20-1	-	CSASTAGGNRYEQYF	TGCAGTGCTAGTACGGCAGGGGGCAATAGGTACGAGCAGTACTTC
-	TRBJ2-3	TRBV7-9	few	CASSLSGTRADTQYF	TGTGCCAGCAGCTTATCGGGTACTCGGGCGGATACGCAGTATTTT
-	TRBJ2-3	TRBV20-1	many	CSATGHLEGTDTQYF	TGCAGTGCCACGGGACACCTCGAGGGCACAGATACGCAGTATTTT
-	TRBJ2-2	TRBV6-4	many	CASSLFEGTGELFF	TGTGCCAGCAGTCTATTTGAGGGTACCGGGGAGCTGTTTTTT
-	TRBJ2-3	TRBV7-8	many	CASLLVGADTQYF	TGTGCCAGCCTTCTAGTGGGGGCAGATACGCAGTATTTT
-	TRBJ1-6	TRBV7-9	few	CASSFSAGEDSPLHF	TGTGCCAGCAGCTTTTCAGCAGGGGAAGATTCACCCCTCCACTTT
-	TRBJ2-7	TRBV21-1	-	CASSNGYEDRRYEQYF	TGTGCCAGCAGCAATGGTTATGAGGACAGGCGGTACGAGCAGTACTTC
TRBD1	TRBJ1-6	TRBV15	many	CATSLGTGYNNSPLHF	TGTGCCACCAGCTTAGGGACAGGCTACAATAATTCACCCCTCCACTTT
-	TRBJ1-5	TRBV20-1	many	CSARDPARWMPQHF	TGCAGTGCTAGAGATCCGGCGCGATGGATGCCCCAGCATTTT
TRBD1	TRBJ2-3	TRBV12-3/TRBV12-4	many	CASSLRDRGRDTQYF	TGTGCCAGCAGTCTCCGGGACAGGGGTCGGGATACGCAGTATTTT
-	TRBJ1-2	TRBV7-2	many	CASSLAGGNYGYTF	TGTGCCAGCAGCTTAGCTGGGGGCAACTATGGCTACACCTTC
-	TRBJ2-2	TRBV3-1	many	CASSPPTSRGTGELFF	TGTGCCAGCAGCCCGCCCACGTCACGAGGAACCGGGGAGCTGTTTTTT
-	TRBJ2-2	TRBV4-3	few	CASSQDGGTGELFF	TGCGCCAGCAGCCAAGATGGGGGGACGGGGGAGCTGTTTTTT
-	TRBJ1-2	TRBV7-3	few	CARSVLPLTVGLNYGYTF	TGTGCCAGGAGCGTTCTCCCCCTCACCGTAGGTCTCAACTATGGCTACACCTTC
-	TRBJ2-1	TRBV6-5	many	CASRPSSSPNEQFF	TGTGCCAGCAGACCGTCTAGCTCACCCAATGAGCAGTTCTTC
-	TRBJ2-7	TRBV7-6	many	CASSLARGPRYEQYF	TGTGCCAGCAGCTTAGCTCGGGGACCCCGGTACGAGCAGTACTTC
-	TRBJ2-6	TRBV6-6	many	CASSPPAPGIASGANVLTF	TGTGCCAGCAGCCCTCCCGCCCCGGGAATTGCCTCTGGGGCCAACGTCCTGACTTTC
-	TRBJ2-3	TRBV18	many	CASSPPTTPDTQYF	TGTGCCAGCTCACCACCGACGACACCAGATACGCAGTATTTT
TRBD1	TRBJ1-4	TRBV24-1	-	CATSDRPTGVGLDEKLFF	TGTGCCACCAGTGACCGACCCACAGGGGTCGGTTTGGATGAAAAACTGTTTTTT
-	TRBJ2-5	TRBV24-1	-	CATSDGAQETQYF	TGTGCCACCAGTGATGGCGCCCAAGAGACCCAGTACTTC
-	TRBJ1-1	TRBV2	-	CASSRRNTEAFF	TGTGCCAGCAGTCGGAGGAACACTGAAGCTTTCTTT
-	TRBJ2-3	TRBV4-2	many	CASSQDPASGADTQYF	TGTGCCAGCAGCCAAGATCCGGCCAGCGGAGCGGATACGCAGTATTTT
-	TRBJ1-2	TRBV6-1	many	CASSEAEGVGYTF	TGTGCCAGCAGTGAAGCGGAGGGGGTTGGCTACACCTTC
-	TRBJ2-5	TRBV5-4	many	CASAPGLVGVETQYF	TGTGCCAGCGCGCCTGGGCTAGTGGGGGTAGAGACCCAGTACTTC
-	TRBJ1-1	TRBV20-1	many	CSAKGPLGAFF	TGCAGTGCTAAAGGACCCCTGGGAGCTTTCTTT
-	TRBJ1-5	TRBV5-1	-	CASSPGAGNQPQHF	TGCGCCAGCAGCCCGGGGGCTGGCAATCAGCCCCAGCATTTT